A single sample gave rise to the 26 T cell receptor beta chains below, sequenced in a study of blood T cell repertoires in COVID-19 (TCRdb year 2020). To prepare the library, the immunoSEQ multiplex PCR assay was applied. TCRdb stores this immuneACCESS table with in-frame sequences only. Part of the clones is absent; in the studies checked, under half of the shortfall reflects unresolved V genes, and no reason is known for the rest. This sample comprises about 180,000 clones, about 88% of them detected only once. The biggest ten clones account for roughly 2.4% of the sample. Sequencing was performed on PBMCs or T cells enriched from blood (not recorded which). Source of these receptors: a woman aged 40-49 years with acute COVID-19.

This chain links TRBV5-1 with TRBJ2-7; the D gene is possibly TRBD1 (6 bases). Germline V lookup: CDR1 SGHRS, CDR2 YFSETQ. V lost 4 bases to trimming and J lost 4 bases, with 15 bases between them. The CDR3 runs to 14 residues. Here the CDR3 DNA reads TGCGCCAGCAGCCGGCAGGGGTTCATGTACGAGCAGTACTTC. This gives the protein CASSRQGFMYEQYF.

Details on this clone: At one of its ends the junction is not consistent with the germline gene, which may arise from a read error. V is TRBV6-2 or TRBV6-3 and J is TRBJ2-7; possibly TRBD2 for D (6 bases). CDR1 is MNHEY, CDR2 SVGEGT, per germline. The CDR3 is made up of 13 amino acids. CDR3 region: CASSYWDSYKQYF. The DNA of the CDR3 is TGTGCCAGCAGTTATTGGGACTCCTACAAGCAGTACTTC.

This sequence joins TRBV7-2 and TRBJ2-1, with TRBD2 matching 9 bases. This CDR3 region has 16 residues. Trimming removed 5 bases from V and 6 bases from J; junction bases left unmatched: 11. Germline loops: CDR1 SGHTA, CDR2 FQGNSA. This CDR3 is CASSRRVGTSSNEQFF. In nucleotides, the CDR3 is TGTGCCAGCAGCAGGAGGGTGGGGACTAGCTCCAATGAGCAGTTCTTC.

The chain has TRBV6-1 and TRBJ1-5, with D unresolved. Germline V gives CDR1 MNHNS, CDR2 SASEGT. The V end lost 1 base, the J end lost 0 bases, and 4 bases lay between the germline ends. There are 14 residues in the CDR3. This CDR3 is CASSEVNSNQPQHF. The CDR3 DNA sequence: TGTGCCAGCAGTGAAGTAAATAGCAATCAGCCCCAGCATTTT.

This sequence joins TRBV7-9 and TRBJ2-3; the D is unclear. V was cut by 2 bases and J by 0 bases, with 12 bases left in between. The CDR3 runs 16 residues. Germline V gene sequence: CDR1 SEHNR, CDR2 FQNEAQ (reference sequence). The CDR3 region is CASSLFVVTSTDTQYF. The CDR3 DNA follows: TGTGCCAGCAGCTTATTCGTAGTCACTAGCACAGATACGCAGTATTTT.

This clone was counted a single time. This chain joins TRBV4-3 and TRBJ2-1; 10 bases agree with TRBD2. The CDR3 covers 16 residues. Germline loops: CDR1 LGHNA, CDR2 YSLEER. V trimming: 1 base; J trimming: 6 bases; junction bases outside the gene matches: 6. The CDR3 region is CASSQVKAGGLNEQFF. The CDR3 nucleotides are TGCGCCAGCAGCCAAGTGAAAGCGGGAGGGCTCAATGAGCAGTTCTTC.

The chain uses TRBV25-1 and TRBJ1-6, with D unclear. The CDR3 is 16 amino acids. With 0 bases removed from V and 0 bases from J, the gap between germline ends came to 6 bases. The V gene's germline CDR1 is MGHDK and CDR2 SYGVNS. In DNA, the CDR3 is TGTGCCAGCAGTGAATATGGGAGCTCCTATAATTCACCCCTCCACTTT. Translating it yields CASSEYGSSYNSPLHF.

The V gene is TRBV20-1, the J gene TRBJ2-7; D call uncertain. Looked up from germline, CDR1 is DFQATT and CDR2 is SNEGSKA (reference sequence). The CDR3 has 12 residues. Trimming removed 3 bases at V and 4 bases at J, with 10 bases between. The CDR3 sequence is CSASIGLYEQYF. DNA for the CDR3: TGCAGTGCTAGTATTGGGCTGTACGAGCAGTACTTC.

The chain joins TRBV7-8 to TRBJ1-2, with a possible D match to TRBD1 (5 bases). The CDR3 sequence is 12 residues long. Trimming cost V 5 bases and J 8 bases, with 12 bases left between them. The V gene's germline CDR1 is SGHVS and CDR2 FQNEAQ. The DNA for the CDR3 is TGTGCCAGCAGCCCTCGACAGCCAGGCTACACCTTC. Translating it yields CASSPRQPGYTF. Filled out from reference TRBV7-8 and TRBJ1-2, the complete variable domain reads GAGVSQSPRYKVAKRGQDVALRCDPISGHVSLFWYQQALGQGPEFLTYFQNEAQLDKSGLPSDRFFAERPEGSVSTLKIQRTQQEDSAVYLCASSPRQPGYTFGSGTRLTVV.

The chain recombines TRBV21-1 with TRBJ1-4; the table names TRBD1, a call not compared with the DNA. TRBV21-1 constitutes a pseudogene. This CDR3 region has 18 residues. This chain's CDR3 is CASSKGVRTGKYNEKLFF. CDR3 nucleotide sequence: TGTGCCAGCAGCAAAGGAGTTAGGACAGGGAAATATAATGAAAAACTGTTTTTT.

The gene calls are TRBV3-1 (or the pseudogene TRBV3-2) and TRBJ2-5; D not certain. V was shortened by 2 bases and J by 5 bases, with 6 bases between the two germline ends. Germline V gives CDR1 LGHDT, CDR2 YNNKEL (reference sequence). The CDR3 sequence is 12 residues long. As DNA, the CDR3 is TGTGCCAGCAGCCAATCTGTGGAGACCCAGTACTTC. It encodes CASSQSVETQYF.

V gene TRBV6-6 combines with J gene TRBJ2-5; 11 bases match TRBD2. V dropped 6 bases and J dropped 3; count of bases not matched to a gene: 6. Germline V gene data show CDR1 as MNHNY and CDR2 as SVGAGI (reference sequence). The CDR3 has 15 amino acids. In DNA, the CDR3 is TGTGCCAGCAGACTCACGACTAGCGGGGAAGAGACCCAGTACTTC. Its translation is CASRLTTSGEETQYF.

This chain uses TRBV15 with TRBJ2-3, with 8 bases identical to TRBD2. J lost 3 bases, V lost 6 bases, and 5 bases had no gene match. The CDR3 extends over 14 amino acids. CDR1 is LNHNV, CDR2 YYDKDF, per germline (reference sequence). CDR3 bases: TGTGCCACCAGACTCGGGGGGGGGACAGATACGCAGTATTTT. Translation gives CATRLGGGTDTQYF.

The chain links TRBV19 to TRBJ1-4; possibly TRBD1 for D (5 bases). Deletions cut 3 bases from V and 4 bases from J, with 12 bases between. CDR3 length equals 15 residues. The germline V gene has CDR1 LNHDA and CDR2 SQIVND (reference sequence). The CDR3 sequence: CASSIGQGINEKLFF. In nucleotides, the CDR3 is TGTGCCAGTAGTATCGGGCAGGGCATTAATGAAAAACTGTTTTTT.

This clone was seen only once. The rearrangement joins TRBV29-1 to TRBJ2-1; TRBD2 matches at 8 bases. The CDR3 spans 15 residues. V gave up 7 bases and J gave up 6 bases; unmatched junction bases: 14. The germline V gene has CDR1 SQVTM and CDR2 ANQGSEA. As DNA, the CDR3 is TGCAGCGCCTCCCATCACCGGGAGGGCATCAATGAGCAGTTCTTC. Its translation: CSASHHREGINEQFF.

This clone was recorded only once. The V call is TRBV6-5, the J call TRBJ2-5, with a weak D call TRBD2 (7 bases). Germline V gene sequence: CDR1 MNHEY, CDR2 SVGAGI. Trimming cost V 2 bases and J 7 bases, with 11 bases left between them. The CDR3 is 13 amino acids. CDR3 sequence: CASSYRGGGTQYF. CDR3 DNA: TGTGCCAGCAGTTACAGGGGAGGGGGGACCCAGTACTTC.

This clone was observed once. V is TRBV5-1 and J is TRBJ2-1; D is perhaps TRBD2 (6 bases). Germline CDR1 SGHRS, CDR2 YFSETQ. Trimming left V 0 bases short and J 11 bases short, with 9 bases between. This CDR3 spans 12 amino acids. The CDR3 coding sequence is TGCGCCAGCAGCTTGGCGGGACTTCAGCAGTTCTTC. Its translation: CASSLAGLQQFF.

The chain uses TRBV11-2 and TRBJ1-2, with TRBD1 identical over 9 bases. V gave up 2 bases and J gave up 6 bases; unmatched junction bases: 4. CDR3 length: 14 residues. Germline assignment: CDR1 SGHAT and CDR2 FQNNGV. The CDR3 is CASSLNRGQDGYTF. The CDR3 DNA reads TGTGCCAGCAGCTTAAACAGGGGGCAGGATGGCTACACCTTC.

The rearrangement uses TRBV5-4 and TRBJ2-5, with D possibly matching TRBD2 (7 bases). Germline CDR1 and CDR2: SGHNT and YYREEE (reference sequence). CDR3 length: 13 residues. Trimming took off 5 bases at V and 5 bases at J, with 13 bases between the two ends. Here the CDR3 DNA reads TGTGCCAGCAGTGGGGGGGGCTGGGAGACCCAGTACTTC. This sequence encodes CASSGGGWETQYF.

This chain connects TRBV5-1 to TRBJ1-2; 9 bases align to TRBD1. Germline V lookup: CDR1 SGHRS, CDR2 YFSETQ. V lost 4 bases, J lost 4 bases, and 8 bases stayed unmatched. CDR3 size: 15 residues. The CDR3 here is CASSPDRGRGYGYTF. In DNA, the CDR3 is TGCGCCAGCAGCCCGGACAGGGGTAGGGGCTATGGCTACACCTTC.

The chain links TRBV30 to TRBJ2-7; TRBD2 agrees at 8 bases. Germline CDR1 is GTSNPN and CDR2 is SVGIG (reference sequence). There are 16 residues in the CDR3. V dropped 5 bases and J dropped 0; count of bases not matched to a gene: 12. In DNA, the CDR3 is TGTGCCTGGGTCTGGGGGCTAGCGGGTTTCTCCTACGAGCAGTACTTC. It is translated as CAWVWGLAGFSYEQYF.

This chain links TRBV7-3 with TRBJ2-1; the match to TRBD2 covers 8 bases. CDR3 length equals 15 residues. CDR1 and CDR2 from the germline V gene are SGHTA and FQGTGA. With V trimmed by 6 bases and J by 2 bases, 6 bases remained unmatched. The CDR3 protein is CASSATSGPYNEQFF. DNA for the CDR3: TGTGCCAGCAGTGCCACTAGCGGACCCTACAATGAGCAGTTCTTC.

The gene calls are TRBV9 and TRBJ2-1; 11 bases agree with TRBD2. Per the germline V gene, CDR1 is SGDLS and CDR2 is YYNGEE. Trimming at V came to 0 bases and at J to 7 bases, leaving 6 bases not matched to a gene. This CDR3 comprises 16 residues. The CDR3, as DNA: TGTGCCAGCAGCGTAGGGCTAGCGGGGGGTGTGAATGAGCAGTTCTTC. It codes for CASSVGLAGGVNEQFF.

Only a few counts were recorded for this clone. CDR3 sequence: CASSLTRTSGFNEQFF. As DNA, the CDR3 is TGTGCCAGCAGCTTAACAAGGACTAGCGGGTTCAATGAGCAGTTCTTC. This chain uses TRBV7-3 with TRBJ2-1, with 11 bases that match TRBD2. Germline assignment: CDR1 SGHTA and CDR2 FQGTGA. Losses at the gene ends were 0 bases for V and 6 bases for J; bases not matched to a gene: 4. The CDR3 has 16 amino acids.

This clone was counted between two and nine times. The chain links TRBV7-6 to TRBJ2-1; D is ambiguous. CDR3 length equals 13 residues. Germline V lookup: CDR1 SGHVS, CDR2 FNYEAQ. The V gene lost 2 bases and the J gene lost 3 bases, with 5 bases spanning the gap. CDR3 DNA: TGTGCCAGCAGCTTAAGCGACTACAATGAGCAGTTCTTC. Encoded protein: CASSLSDYNEQFF.

Worth noting for this clone: This sample includes further DNA sequences coding for the same CDR3. This chain joins TRBV19 and TRBJ1-5; TRBD1 is a possible D gene (6 bases). With 2 bases removed from V and 7 bases from J, the gap between germline ends came to 9 bases. Germline V gives CDR1 LNHDA, CDR2 SQIVND (reference sequence). CDR3 size: 13 residues. CDR3 in DNA: TGTGCCAGTAGTATAAGGGGGGGGCAGCCCCAGCATTTT. This encodes CASSIRGGQPQHF.